A selection of T cell receptor beta chains follows, all from one sample in a study of blood T cell repertoires in COVID-19. The protocol was immunoSEQ multiplex PCR, while the TCRdb copy is restricted to in-frame clones and leaves out a portion. The sample shows some 190,000 clones, about 90% of them seen only once. The specimen was peripheral blood. Every receptor here comes from a young man with active or convalescent COVID-19. The CDR3 runs from the conserved cysteine through the conserved F or W. The order of the fields is CDR3 DNA, CDR3 protein, V gene, clone size, J gene, D gene. D genes are given only for firm matches. Some rows mark clone size as missing; the rest say once, few, many or name a class of expanded clone.

TGCGCCAGCAGCGGGGGACAGGGAAGCACAGATACGCAGTATTTT | CASSGGQGSTDTQYF | TRBV5-1 | once | TRBJ2-3 | TRBD1
TGTGCCAGCAGTGAATGGCCAGGGTCCAAAAACATTCAGTACTTC | CASSEWPGSKNIQYF | TRBV25-1 | few | TRBJ2-4 | .
TGTGCCACCAGCAGGCGACAGGACTATGGCTACACCTTC | CATSRRQDYGYTF | TRBV15 | . | TRBJ1-2 | .
TGTGCCAGCAGCCAAGATGGCGCGGGGGGGAGCGATACGCAGTATTTT | CASSQDGAGGSDTQYF | TRBV4-2 | . | TRBJ2-3 | TRBD2
TGCAGCGTTCCCCGGGGTTTCAGGAACACTGAAGCTTTCTTT | CSVPRGFRNTEAFF | TRBV29-1 | . | TRBJ1-1 | .
TGTGCCTGGAGCCAGGGACAGGGGAGTAATCAGCCCCAGCATTTT | CAWSQGQGSNQPQHF | TRBV30 | . | TRBJ1-5 | TRBD1
TGTGCCAGCAGGGGAGGCCCCGTCTACGAGCAGTACTTC | CASRGGPVYEQYF | TRBV5-6 | . | TRBJ2-7 | .
TGTGCCAGCAGTCTCTATGGCGGTGCGGACACTGAAGCTTTCTTT | CASSLYGGADTEAFF | TRBV6-5 | . | TRBJ1-1 | .
TGTGCCACCAAACCGGGAGGGGGTACAGATACGCAGTATTTT | CATKPGGGTDTQYF | TRBV6-5 | . | TRBJ2-3 | TRBD2
TGTGCCAGCAGCTTGGGAGGGATCTCAACTAATGAAAAACTGTTTTTT | CASSLGGISTNEKLFF | TRBV5-4 | . | TRBJ1-4 | .
TGTGCCAGCAGCCAAGAGAGGGCCTACGGGCAGTTCTTC | CASSQERAYGQFF | TRBV4-2 | few | TRBJ2-1 | .
TGCGCCAGCAGTGAGTCACAGGGGTCCTCACCCCTCCACTTT | CASSESQGSSPLHF | TRBV10-2 | . | TRBJ1-6 | TRBD1
TGTGCCGGGGGGGAGGCAACTAATGAAAAACTGTTTTTT | CAGGEATNEKLFF | TRBV6-5 | . | TRBJ1-4 | .
TGTGCCAGTAGTGCAGGGAACGTGGCCCAAGCTTTCTTT | CASSAGNVAQAFF | TRBV19 | . | TRBJ1-1 | .
TGTGCCAGCTCACCTGGGACAGCGCCTCAGCCCCAGCATTTT | CASSPGTAPQPQHF | TRBV18 | . | TRBJ1-5 | TRBD1
TGCGCCAGCGGCACTAGCGGGGCCCTGGGAGAGACCCAGTACTTC | CASGTSGALGETQYF | TRBV5-1 | . | TRBJ2-5 | TRBD2